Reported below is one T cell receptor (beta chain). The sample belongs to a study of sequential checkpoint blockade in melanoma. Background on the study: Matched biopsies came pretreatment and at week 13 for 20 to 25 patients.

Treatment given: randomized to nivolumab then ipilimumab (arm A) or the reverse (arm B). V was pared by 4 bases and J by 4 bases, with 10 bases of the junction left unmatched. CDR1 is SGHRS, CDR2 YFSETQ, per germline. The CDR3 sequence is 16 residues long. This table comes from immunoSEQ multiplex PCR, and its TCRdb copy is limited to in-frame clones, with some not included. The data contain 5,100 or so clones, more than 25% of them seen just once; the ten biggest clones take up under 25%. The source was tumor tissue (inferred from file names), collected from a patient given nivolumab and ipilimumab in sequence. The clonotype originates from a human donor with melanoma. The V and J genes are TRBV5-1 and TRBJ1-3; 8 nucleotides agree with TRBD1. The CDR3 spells CASSANQGAKGNTIYF. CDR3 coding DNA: TGCGCCAGCAGCGCCAATCAGGGGGCTAAAGGAAACACCATATATTTT.